The text below deals with one T cell receptor (beta chain). No antigen is known for it. V lost 1 base to trimming and J lost 2 bases; unmatched junction nucleotides: 7. CDR1 and CDR2 from the germline V gene are SGHNT and YENEEA. There are 17 residues in the CDR3. TCRdb recomputed calls from the reads with MiXCR, one row per CDR3 protein. The sample records some 500,000 distinct CDR3 sequences, almost 40% being singletons. This entry belongs to a study of T cell repertoires in cytomegalovirus infection. Study overall: HLA-C-restricted CMV epitopes, recently identified, and well-studied HLA-B-restricted ones were used by the study.

The source is a human donor in good health (CMV status not recorded). Some clones in this sample may be carry-over from other donors' samples. The chain recombines TRBV11-3 with TRBJ2-1; 8 positions match TRBD2. The starting material was cultured PBMCs, obtained from culture after CMV antigen stimulation. Written as DNA, the CDR3 is TGTGCCAGCAGCTTAGGTCTAGCGGGCACACCCTACAATGAGCAGTTCTTC. Amino acids: CASSLGLAGTPYNEQFF.